These 30 T cell receptor beta chains were sequenced from one sample in a study of blood T cell repertoires in COVID-19. Sequencing used immunoSEQ multiplex PCR; TCRdb keeps in-frame clones, though not all of them. The table includes around 190,000 clones, roughly 79% detected once. The sample was peripheral blood. These receptors were collected from a woman aged 40 to 50 with COVID-19, enrolled during active disease.

This chain uses TRBV6-1 with TRBJ2-5, with TRBD1 matching over 8 bases. J gave up 7 bases and V 5 bases, and 6 bases lay outside the gene matches. CDR3 length equals 13 residues. CDR1 and CDR2 (germline): MNHNS, SASEGT. The chain's CDR3 is CASSSDRGGTQYF. Written as DNA, the CDR3 is TGTGCCAGCAGTTCCGACAGGGGTGGGACCCAGTACTTC.

This chain uses TRBV5-1 with TRBJ2-7, with D maybe TRBD2 (5 bases). The V gene lost 4 bases and the J gene lost 4 bases, with 12 bases spanning the gap. The CDR3 has 13 amino acids. Germline V gene lookup returns CDR1 SGHRS and CDR2 YFSETQ. The chain's CDR3 is CASSHSGFYEQYF. CDR3 DNA: TGCGCCAGCAGCCACTCGGGATTTTACGAGCAGTACTTC.

This clone was seen just once. V gene TRBV2 combines with J gene TRBJ1-2; TRBD1 aligns across 7 bases. Germline V gene sequence: CDR1 SNHLY, CDR2 FYNNEI. Trimming cost V 8 bases and J 5 bases; bases outside gene matches: 11. The CDR3 extends over 14 amino acids. CDR3: CASSNRGDRYGYTF. CDR3 sequence (DNA): TGTGCCAGCTCAAACAGGGGCGATAGATATGGCTACACCTTC.

The gene calls are TRBV28 and TRBJ2-1, with 8 bases matching TRBD2. V was pared by 7 bases and J by 12 bases, with 8 bases of the junction left unmatched. This CDR3 is built from 12 residues. Per the germline V gene, CDR1 is MDHEN and CDR2 is SYDVKM. The CDR3 DNA follows: TGTGCCAGCACTCGGGAGGGCCACTCGCAGTTCTTC. Protein sequence: CASTREGHSQFF.

The V and J genes are TRBV10-3 and TRBJ1-1, with 9 bases matching TRBD1. The CDR3 is made up of 13 amino acids. V was pared by 4 bases and J by 7 bases, with 4 bases of the junction left unmatched. Germline V lookup: CDR1 ENHRY, CDR2 SYGVKD. CDR3 bases: TGTGCCATCAGTGGGGACAGGGAAGTTGAAGCTTTCTTT. Protein: CAISGDREVEAFF.

V gene TRBV3-1 (or the pseudogene TRBV3-2) combines with J gene TRBJ2-1, with a weak D call TRBD1 (6 bases). Trimming left V 1 base short and J 14 bases short, with 9 bases between. Looked up from germline, CDR1 is LGHDT and CDR2 is YNNKEL (reference sequence). This CDR3 has 11 amino acids. The CDR3 sequence: CASSQGGREFF. DNA of the CDR3: TGTGCCAGCAGCCAAGGGGGGCGGGAGTTCTTC.

J is TRBJ2-2 and V is TRBV10-3; 7 bases are a match to TRBD1. This CDR3 region has 15 residues. CDR1 is ENHRY and CDR2 is SYGVKD in the germline V gene. Trimming at V came to 9 bases and at J to 1 base, leaving 8 bases not matched to a gene. This chain's CDR3 is CAMTGRGGNTGELFF. CDR3 DNA sequence: TGTGCCATGACAGGGAGAGGAGGGAACACCGGGGAGCTGTTTTTT.

The CDR3 loop is CAWSVSSGAYGYTF. DNA for the CDR3: TGTGCCTGGAGTGTTTCTTCAGGGGCCTATGGCTACACCTTC. The chain joins TRBV30 to TRBJ1-2; a possible D gene is TRBD1 (6 bases). The CDR3 consists of 14 residues. The V end lost 0 bases, the J end lost 4 bases, and 12 bases lay between the germline ends. Germline V gives CDR1 GTSNPN, CDR2 SVGIG (reference sequence). Drawing the rest from reference TRBV30 and TRBJ1-2, the complete variable domain is SQTIHQWPATLVQPVGSPLSLECTVEGTSNPNLYWYRQAAGRGLQLLFYSVGIGQISSEVPQNLSASRPQDRQFILSSKKLLLSDSGFYLCAWSVSSGAYGYTFGSGTRLTVV.

This chain uses TRBV7-6 with TRBJ2-1; 7 bases align to TRBD1. The CDR3 length is 15 residues. The V gene end was trimmed by 5 bases and the J gene end by 6 bases; junction bases not matched to a gene: 10. Germline V gene data show CDR1 as SGHVS and CDR2 as FNYEAQ. The CDR3 coding sequence is TGTGCCAGCAGCCCCTTCACAGGGGCGAGCAATGAGCAGTTCTTC. Protein sequence: CASSPFTGASNEQFF.

Worth noting for this clone: One end of the junction varies from germline; a read error may be responsible. The chain has TRBV5-1 and TRBJ2-1; D possibly corresponds to TRBD2 (6 bases). Looked up from germline, CDR1 is SGHRS and CDR2 is YFSETQ. This CDR3 has 14 amino acids. CDR3 sequence: CASMRTNSHNEQFF. The DNA of the CDR3 is TGCGCCAGCATGAGGACTAACTCCCACAATGAGCAGTTCTTC.

J is TRBJ2-2 and V is TRBV30; 10 positions agree with TRBD1. This CDR3 comprises 15 residues. Germline V gene data show CDR1 as GTSNPN and CDR2 as SVGIG (reference sequence). The V and J ends lost 5 bases and 4 bases, in that order; junction bases with no gene match: 7. The CDR3 region is CAWEGQGGVTGELFF. The DNA of the CDR3 is TGTGCCTGGGAAGGACAGGGGGGAGTCACCGGGGAGCTGTTTTTT.

This clone appeared once. The genes are TRBV19 and TRBJ2-1; no clear D. Deletions cut 4 bases from V and 0 bases from J, with 7 bases between. The V gene's germline CDR1 is LNHDA and CDR2 SQIVND (reference sequence). This CDR3 comprises 14 residues. This CDR3 reads CASSTSLSYNEQFF. In DNA, the CDR3 is TGTGCCAGTAGTACAAGCCTCTCCTACAATGAGCAGTTCTTC. The full variable domain, in which reference TRBV19 and TRBJ2-1 provide the parts outside the CDR3, is DGGITQSPKYLFRKEGQNVTLSCEQNLNHDAMYWYRQDPGQGLRLIYYSQIVNDFQKGDIAEGYSVSREKKESFPLTVTSAQKNPTAFYLCASSTSLSYNEQFFGPGTRLTVL.

For the CDR3, the DNA is TGCGCCAGCAGCCGCGGGAGGGCCCGTACCGGGGAGCTGTTTTTT. Residues: CASSRGRARTGELFF. The chain combines TRBV10-1 with TRBJ2-2, with TRBD2 matching 9 bases. The germline CDR1 and CDR2 sequences are WNHNN and SYGVQD (reference sequence). The trim removed 6 bases at V and 5 bases at J, leaving 7 bases unmatched. The CDR3 extends over 15 amino acids.

V and J are TRBV11-2 and TRBJ2-4; 9 bases fit TRBD2. Germline V gene lookup returns CDR1 SGHAT and CDR2 FQNNGV. This CDR3 comprises 15 residues. V lost 1 base, J lost 7 bases, and 5 bases stayed unmatched. The CDR3 region has the DNA TGTGCCAGCAGCTTAGTAGCTAGCGGGATGAACATTCAGTACTTC. It specifies CASSLVASGMNIQYF.

The gene calls are TRBV6-5 and TRBJ1-1, with 10 nucleotides matching TRBD1. The CDR3 length is 15 residues. J was trimmed by 2 bases and V by 6 bases; bases with no gene match: 6. The germline V gene encodes CDR1 MNHEY and CDR2 SVGAGI. CDR3 coding DNA: TGTGCCAGCAGGTCAAGACAGGGGGCAAACACTGAAGCTTTCTTT. It yields the protein CASRSRQGANTEAFF.

The rearrangement links TRBV28 to TRBJ2-7; a weak D match, TRBD2 (6 bases). Trimming removed 3 bases from V and 3 bases from J, with 9 bases in between. The CDR3 runs to 13 residues. Germline V CDR1 and CDR2: MDHEN, SYDVKM. The CDR3 bases are TGTGCCAGCAGTTTCCTGGGGGGCTACGAGCAGTACTTC. It translates to CASSFLGGYEQYF.

The CDR3 protein is CASRLTGVNTEAFF. The CDR3 DNA reads as TGTGCCAGCAGACTAACAGGGGTGAACACTGAAGCTTTCTTT. V is TRBV3-1 (or the pseudogene TRBV3-2) and J is TRBJ1-1; 7 bases map to TRBD1. The CDR3 is 14 residues long. Trimming removed 6 bases from V and 0 bases from J; junction bases left unmatched: 4. Germline CDR1 LGHDT, CDR2 YNNKEL (reference sequence).

This clone occurred a few times. The V gene is TRBV7-9, the J gene TRBJ1-2, with D unclear. V gave up 2 bases and J gave up 3 bases, with 10 bases separating them. The germline V gene encodes CDR1 SEHNR and CDR2 FQNEAQ (reference sequence). The CDR3 consists of 14 residues. The CDR3 region is CASSLSGAHYGYTF. The CDR3 DNA is TGTGCCAGCAGCTTATCGGGAGCCCACTATGGCTACACCTTC.

The gene calls are TRBV20-1 and TRBJ2-5; D call uncertain. The CDR3 length is 11 residues. V lost 5 bases and J lost 5, with 9 bases in between. Germline values: CDR1 DFQATT, CDR2 SNEGSKA (reference sequence). The CDR3 region is CSAAWQETQYF. The CDR3 DNA reads TGCAGTGCTGCCTGGCAGGAGACCCAGTACTTC.

The rearrangement links TRBV7-9 to TRBJ1-1; D is undetermined. Germline V gene data show CDR1 as SEHNR and CDR2 as FQNEAQ (reference sequence). The CDR3 is made up of 11 amino acids. For the CDR3, the DNA is TGTGCGCTGCGATTGAACACTGAAGCTTTCTTT. This gives the protein CALRLNTEAFF.

This chain uses TRBV5-4 with TRBJ2-5; TRBD2 agrees at 7 bases. The CDR3 has 16 residues. CDR1 and CDR2 from the germline V gene are SGHNT and YYREEE (reference sequence). The trim removed 5 bases at V and 2 bases at J, leaving 12 bases unmatched. Here the CDR3 reads CASRKDLGGVQETQYF. The CDR3 nucleotides are TGTGCCAGCAGGAAGGATTTGGGGGGGGTACAAGAGACCCAGTACTTC.

The chain combines TRBV7-9 with TRBJ2-2; 10 positions match TRBD2. Per germline, CDR1 SEHNR and CDR2 FQNEAQ (reference sequence). The V gene end was trimmed by 5 bases and the J gene end by 8 bases; junction bases not matched to a gene: 11. The length of the CDR3 is 16 residues. For the CDR3, the DNA is TGTGCCAGCAGCCCCCTCGGGACTAGCGTTGTGGGGGAGCTGTTTTTT. The encoded protein is CASSPLGTSVVGELFF.

This rearrangement joins TRBV19 to TRBJ2-3; possible D gene TRBD2, 6 bases. CDR3 length equals 15 residues. CDR1 and CDR2 (germline): LNHDA, SQIVND (reference sequence). The ends were cut back, 5 bases at V and 6 bases at J, with 18 bases in the middle. CDR3 amino acids: CASSPGLSVDDTQYF. The CDR3 DNA is TGTGCCAGTAGTCCCGGACTAAGTGTTGACGATACGCAGTATTTT.

In this sample, this clone turned up a few times. DNA of the CDR3: TGTGCCAGCAGCTCGAGCGGTTATGAGCAGTTCTTC. Protein product: CASSSSGYEQFF. This chain uses TRBV7-9 with TRBJ2-1; D possibly corresponds to TRBD2 (5 bases). Trimming cost V 4 bases and J 8 bases, with 9 bases left between them. Germline V lookup: CDR1 SEHNR, CDR2 FQNEAQ (reference sequence). This CDR3 region has 12 residues.

This clone has a handful of counts. V is TRBV6-5 and J is TRBJ2-7; TRBD2 agrees at 12 bases. Germline V CDR1 and CDR2: MNHEY, SVGAGI. V was pared by 6 bases and J by 3 bases, with 3 bases of the junction left unmatched. The CDR3 spans 14 residues. The CDR3 coding sequence is TGTGCCAGCAGCCAGGGACTAGCGGGCTACGAGCAGTACTTC. This sequence encodes CASSQGLAGYEQYF.

The chain employs TRBV30 and TRBJ2-5; D not certain. The CDR3 runs to 11 residues. CDR1 and CDR2 from the germline V gene are GTSNPN and SVGIG (reference sequence). V was pared by 6 bases and J by 4 bases, with 9 bases between. DNA of the CDR3: TGTGCCTGCAATCCAGGAGAGACCCAGTACTTC. It is translated as CACNPGETQYF. Complete variable domain (other parts from reference TRBV30 and TRBJ2-5): SQTIHQWPATLVQPVGSPLSLECTVEGTSNPNLYWYRQAAGRGLQLLFYSVGIGQISSEVPQNLSASRPQDRQFILSSKKLLLSDSGFYLCACNPGETQYFGPGTRLLVL.

The chain links TRBV11-3 to TRBJ2-1, with 7 bases fitting TRBD2. J lost 1 base, V lost 4 bases, and 4 bases had no gene match. Germline CDR1 and CDR2: SGHNT and YENEEA. CDR3 size: 15 residues. The CDR3 nucleotides are TGTGCCAGCAGCTACGCGGGGGATTCCTACAATGAGCAGTTCTTC. Amino acid sequence: CASSYAGDSYNEQFF.

The chain joins TRBV9 to TRBJ2-1; the D gene is possibly TRBD2 (6 bases). Germline V CDR1 and CDR2: SGDLS, YYNGEE. V was clipped by 3 bases and J by 0 bases, with 13 bases between them. This CDR3 contains 16 residues. CDR3 sequence (DNA): TGTGCCAGCAGCGCCCGGGACTTGAGCTCCTACAATGAGCAGTTCTTC. Amino acids: CASSARDLSSYNEQFF.

This clone is a singleton in its sample. The V and J genes are TRBV6-4 and TRBJ2-3; possibly TRBD1 for D (6 bases). Looked up from germline, CDR1 is MRHNA and CDR2 is SNTAGT. V shed 0 bases and J shed 6 bases, with 13 bases lying between them. This CDR3 comprises 15 residues. This chain's CDR3 is CASSDSSGGLDTQYF. CDR3 DNA: TGTGCCAGCAGTGACTCGAGTGGGGGCCTGGATACGCAGTATTTT.

The rearrangement uses TRBV2 and TRBJ2-3, with 7 bases that match TRBD1. This CDR3 contains 19 residues. The germline gives CDR1 SNHLY, CDR2 FYNNEI. The junction had 19 bases not matched to a gene; V was cut back by 7 bases and J by 0 bases. CDR3 amino acids: CASTATGLSILTSTDTQYF. CDR3 DNA sequence: TGTGCCAGCACCGCGACAGGGCTTTCCATTCTTACTAGCACAGATACGCAGTATTTT.